The T cell receptor (beta chain) described here comes from a study of response to subunit inactivated influenza vaccine. This clonotype turned up a few times. Its specificity is not known. Findings and caveats of the study: New T cells are recruited in small numbers by each seasonal influenza vaccination, according to the authors' suggestion.

The germline V and J ends were trimmed by 3 bases and 8 bases, with 11 bases remaining between them. Germline V lookup: CDR1 SEHNR, CDR2 FQNEAQ (reference sequence). This CDR3 has 13 residues. TCRdb fed the RT-PCR reads into MiXCR, producing one record per CDR3 protein. This sample has under 200,000 distinct CDR3 sequences, with around a tenth found just once. The source of this sequence is a man aged 45 to 75 who received an inactivated influenza vaccine. The specimen comprised CD8+ T cells sorted from PBMCs, sampled around 25 months after vaccination. The rearrangement links TRBV7-9 to TRBJ2-1; D is uncertain. The CDR3 region is CASSFDSGYEQFF. The CDR3 DNA is TGTGCCAGCAGCTTCGATTCGGGCTATGAGCAGTTCTTC. Variable domain in full (rest from reference TRBV7-9 and TRBJ2-1): DTGVSQNPRHKITKRGQNVTFRCDPISEHNRLYWYRQTLGQGPEFLTYFQNEAQLEKSRLLSDRFSAERPKGSFSTLEIQRTEQGDSAMYLCASSFDSGYEQFFGPGTRLTVL.